Below, 6 T cell receptor beta chains from the same sample are listed, as sequenced in a study of blood T cell repertoires in COVID-19. Measured with immunoSEQ multiplex PCR; TCRdb has only the in-frame clones, and not every one. The sample contains approximately 50,000 clones, 70% to 90% of which appear only once. Sequenced material: peripheral blood. The receptors stem from a human donor in a cohort sampled during active COVID-19.

This chain joins TRBV18 and TRBJ1-1; tentative D call: TRBD1 (5 bases). Deletions cut 4 bases from V and 3 bases from J, with 18 bases between. This CDR3 is 16 amino acids long. From germline, CDR1 is KGHSH and CDR2 LQKENI. DNA for the CDR3: TGTGCCAGCTCACTATTCCCGTTAGGGGCCGACACTGAAGCTTTCTTT. Amino acid sequence: CASSLFPLGADTEAFF.

This clone was seen more than once but under ten times. The chain combines TRBV7-3 with TRBJ2-2; 7 nucleotides align to TRBD1. The CDR3 runs 16 residues. Trimming cost V 5 bases and J 5 bases; bases outside gene matches: 11. Germline V gene lookup returns CDR1 SGHTA and CDR2 FQGTGA. The CDR3 sequence is CASSTRQGPGTGELFF. The DNA of the CDR3 is TGTGCCAGCAGCACCAGACAGGGTCCAGGGACCGGGGAGCTGTTTTTT.

The rearrangement joins TRBV30 to TRBJ2-5; tentative D call: TRBD1 (6 bases). V was trimmed by 2 bases and J by 0 bases, leaving 13 bases between them. The CDR3 is 15 residues long. CDR1 is GTSNPN and CDR2 is SVGIG in the germline V gene (reference sequence). This chain's CDR3 is CAWSSRGWYQETQYF. The DNA for the CDR3 is TGTGCCTGGAGTTCCAGGGGCTGGTACCAAGAGACCCAGTACTTC.

The chain combines TRBV3-1 (or the pseudogene TRBV3-2) with TRBJ2-7; TRBD2 is a possible D gene (6 bases). Per the germline V gene, CDR1 is LGHDT and CDR2 is YNNKEL (reference sequence). V was shortened by 1 base and J by 6 bases, with 19 bases between the two germline ends. The CDR3 sequence is 16 residues long. The chain's CDR3 is CASSQGWGGRVGEQYF. The CDR3 DNA follows: TGTGCCAGCAGCCAAGGGTGGGGAGGTCGGGTCGGCGAGCAGTACTTC.

The V call is TRBV19, the J call TRBJ1-2, with D tentatively TRBD1 (6 bases). V lost 6 bases and J 6 bases, leaving 20 bases between the germline ends. The germline CDR1 and CDR2 sequences are LNHDA and SQIVND (reference sequence). The CDR3 loop spans 15 amino acids. The CDR3 loop reads CASRSGPGHRNGYTF. The DNA for the CDR3 is TGTGCCAGTAGATCAGGGCCGGGACATCGGAATGGCTACACCTTC.

This chain joins TRBV18 and TRBJ1-5, with D possibly matching TRBD1 (6 bases). This CDR3 contains 14 residues. Germline CDR1 reads KGHSH; CDR2 reads LQKENI. Trimming removed 3 bases at V and 7 bases at J, with 13 bases between. This CDR3 reads CASSPLQGKQPQHF. DNA for the CDR3: TGTGCCAGCTCACCCTTACAGGGAAAACAGCCCCAGCATTTT. Using reference TRBV18 and TRBJ1-5 for the parts outside the CDR3, the full variable domain is NAGVMQNPRHLVRRRGQEARLRCSPMKGHSHVYWYRQLPEEGLKFMVYLQKENIIDESGMPKERFSAEFPKEGPSILRIQQVVRGDSAAYFCASSPLQGKQPQHFGDGTRLSIL.